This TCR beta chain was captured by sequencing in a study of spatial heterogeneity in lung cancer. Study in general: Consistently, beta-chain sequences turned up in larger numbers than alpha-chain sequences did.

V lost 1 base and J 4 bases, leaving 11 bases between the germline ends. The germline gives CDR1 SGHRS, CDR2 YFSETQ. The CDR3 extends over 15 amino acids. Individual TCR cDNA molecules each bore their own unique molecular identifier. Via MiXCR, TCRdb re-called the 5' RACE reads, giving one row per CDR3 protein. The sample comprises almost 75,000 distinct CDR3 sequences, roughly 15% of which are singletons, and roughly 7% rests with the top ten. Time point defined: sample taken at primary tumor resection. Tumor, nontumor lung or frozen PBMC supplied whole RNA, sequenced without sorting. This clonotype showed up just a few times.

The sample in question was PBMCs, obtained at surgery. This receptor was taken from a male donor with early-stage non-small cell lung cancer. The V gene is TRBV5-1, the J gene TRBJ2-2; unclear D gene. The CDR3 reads CASSLFRTFTGELFF. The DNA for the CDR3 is TGCGCCAGCAGCTTGTTCAGAACGTTCACCGGGGAGCTGTTTTTT.